This is a list of T cell receptor beta chains from one sample in a study of T cell responses to AZD1222 COVID-19 vaccine. Data came from immunoSEQ multiplex PCR; TCRdb stores just in-frame clones and leaves some out. The data hold roughly 70,000 clones, with over 70% observed a single time. The sequencing used peripheral blood, collected 28 days after the second AZD1222 dose. The receptors stem from an adult who received the AZD1222 COVID-19 vaccine. Both conserved end residues are part of each CDR3. Each record gives: J gene, D gene, V gene, clone size, CDR3 DNA, CDR3 protein. The D gene is left open where the match is weak. A clone size is listed for some rows: how often the clone was seen (once, few, many), or a class if it is expanded.

TRBJ1-3,-,TRBV9,once,TGTGCCAGCAGCGTCGGCAGCTCTGGAAACACCATATATTTT,CASSVGSSGNTIYF
TRBJ2-7,-,TRBV3-1/TRBV3-2,-,TGTGCCAGCAGCCAAGATACGGACATATACTACGAGCAGTACTTC,CASSQDTDIYYEQYF
TRBJ2-5,-,TRBV11-3,-,TGTGCCAGCAGCTACAGGGGAGGGGAGACCCAGTACTTC,CASSYRGGETQYF
TRBJ2-7,-,TRBV7-9,-,TGTGCCAGCAGCTTAAGCGTGGGAGGGGGAGGCGAGCAGTACTTC,CASSLSVGGGGEQYF
TRBJ2-5,-,TRBV11-2,-,TGTGCCAGCAGCTTAGCCCGGGCCATCCAAGAGACCCAGTACTTC,CASSLARAIQETQYF
TRBJ1-6,-,TRBV18,-,TGTGCCAGCTCACAGGAAAGAGGGTCTAATTCACCCCTCCACTTT,CASSQERGSNSPLHF
TRBJ2-1,-,TRBV27,-,TGTGCCAGCAGTCCGAGCATGCGGGGCAATGAGCAGTTCTTC,CASSPSMRGNEQFF
TRBJ1-2,TRBD1,TRBV19,-,TGTGCCAGTAGTATCGCAGGGGGCAATGGCTACACCTTC,CASSIAGGNGYTF
TRBJ1-6,-,TRBV6-6,-,TGTGCCAGCAGTTACCGACGGACCTATAATTCACCCCTCCACTTT,CASSYRRTYNSPLHF
TRBJ2-7,-,TRBV29-1,-,TGCAGCGTTGAACGGGAGTCTTCGGGCCGGCAGTACTTC,CSVERESSGRQYF
TRBJ2-5,TRBD2,TRBV4-2,-,TGTGCCAGCAGCCCGGGGGGGCCTTCCGAGACCCAGTACTTC,CASSPGGPSETQYF
TRBJ1-2,-,TRBV27,-,TGTGCCAGCAGTGCCACCTACAAGGGAACTATGGGCTACACCTTC,CASSATYKGTMGYTF
TRBJ1-1,-,TRBV24-1,-,TGTGCCACCAGTGACACTAACACTGAAGCTTTCTTT,CATSDTNTEAFF
TRBJ1-2,-,TRBV11-2,-,TGTGCCAGCAGCTCGACCCGGGGACGGACTTTCTATGGCTACACCTTC,CASSSTRGRTFYGYTF
TRBJ1-2,TRBD1,TRBV27,-,TGTGCCAGCAGCTTAGATTCAGGGGGGGTCGGCTACACCTTC,CASSLDSGGVGYTF
TRBJ1-6,-,TRBV7-2,-,TGTGCCAGCAGCTTATTCGGTTCACCCCTCCACTTT,CASSLFGSPLHF
TRBJ1-2,-,TRBV3-1/TRBV3-2,once,TGTGCCAGCAGCCAAGTGTCCCCCGGCGGTAAAGGCTACACCTTC,CASSQVSPGGKGYTF
TRBJ1-5,-,TRBV19,-,TGTGCCAGTAGTAGGGTGGACGGGAGCAATCAGCCCCAGCATTTT,CASSRVDGSNQPQHF
TRBJ2-4,-,TRBV2,few,TGTGCCAGCAGTGTCGACAAGAATTATGCCTTAGCCAAAAACATTCAGTACTTC,CASSVDKNYALAKNIQYF
TRBJ1-6,TRBD1,TRBV2,few,TGTGCCAGCAAACGACAGGGAACGTCTTATAATTCACCCCTCCACTTT,CASKRQGTSYNSPLHF
TRBJ2-2,-,TRBV9,-,TGTGCCAGCAGGCGGGGACAAGCGAACACCGGGGAGCTGTTTTTT,CASRRGQANTGELFF
TRBJ2-6,-,TRBV11-2,-,TGTGCCAGCAGCACCGGGGCTGTCCTGACTTTC,CASSTGAVLTF